This T cell receptor beta chain was captured by sequencing in a study of blood T cell repertoires in COVID-19 (TCRdb year 2020). Context from the whole study: Collaborator samples came from the United States, Italy and Spain and covered acute and convalescent phases of COVID-19. The material from the prospective study consisted of cDNA or gDNA derived from T cells, B-cell-depleted T cells, or PBMCs. A de-identified subject ID, COVID-19 status, age in years and sex were almost always included in the sample metadata. Where available, HLA class I and class II types were taken from metadata supplied by the sample provider and were not determined by assay-based typing. The dataset comprised deeply sampled blood TCRbeta repertoires from subjects exposed to, actively infected with, or recovered from COVID-19. Samples were obtained from the ongoing ImmuneRACE study (first 160 participants) and from about 1,300 subjects provided by 6 global collaborators. The repertoires were made available in a free public database intended to serve as a resource for research on the immune response to SARS-CoV-2. What the work shows at the level of the full study, not this receptor alone: Clinical and demographic metadata were provided uncurated, with the amount varying by source and participant.

TCRbeta CDR3 regions were amplified from genomic DNA using the immunoSEQ Assay, a bias-controlled multiplex PCR. The authors processed their data as follows. The number of nucleated cells in each sample was estimated by amplification of reference gene primers within the assay. Sequence reads were collapsed and filtered to measure the absolute abundance of every unique TCRbeta CDR3 rearrangement. Productive Simpson clonality was computed per sample as the square root of Simpson's diversity index over productive rearrangements. TCRdb took over this immuneACCESS table, retaining in-frame rearrangements with V and J assigned. Such tables are incomplete; in checked studies, under half of the missing clones stem from an unresolved V gene, and the remainder is unexplained. For V, J and clone size, that table is used; D and trimming come from the DNA. This sample is represented by under 75,000 clones; around 90% of them were singletons. Jointly, the top ten make up roughly 3.5% of the sample.

The collaborating institutions used their own protocols to collect whole blood in K2EDTA tubes. For TCRbeta analysis, collaborators shipped samples in one of three forms: frozen whole blood, isolated PBMCs, or DNA extracted from either of those sample types. This clone came up once. Its antigen has not been determined. No qualities accompany the bases; no much larger clone lies one base away. The sample consisted of peripheral blood. This clonotype originated in a man in his fifties with active COVID-19.

The bases read TGCGCCAGCAGTGCACTAGCGGGGGAAACCGGGGAGCTGTTTTTT. It codes for CASSALAGETGELFF. The chain is assembled from TRBV10-2 and TRBJ2-2; TRBD2 fits 11 bases in the junction. Trimmed from V: 4 bases; trimmed from J: 5 bases; junction bases lacking a gene match: 3. The germline V gene encodes CDR1 WSHSY and CDR2 SAAADI. Including cysteine and phenylalanine, the CDR3 has 15 amino acids. The entry retains the CDR3 DNA only, 45 bases that are in frame from base 1.